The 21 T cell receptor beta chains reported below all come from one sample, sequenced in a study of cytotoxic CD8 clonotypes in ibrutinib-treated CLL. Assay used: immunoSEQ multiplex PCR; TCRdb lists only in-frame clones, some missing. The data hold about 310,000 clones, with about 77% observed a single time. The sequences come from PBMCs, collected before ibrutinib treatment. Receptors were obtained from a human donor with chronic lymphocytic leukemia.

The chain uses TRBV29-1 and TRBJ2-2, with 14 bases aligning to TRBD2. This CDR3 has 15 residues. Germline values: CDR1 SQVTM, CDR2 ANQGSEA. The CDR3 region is CGGTSGRTNTGELFF. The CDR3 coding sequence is TGCGGAGGGACTAGCGGGAGAACGAACACCGGGGAGCTGTTTTTT.

The CDR3 protein is CATRGPDTSPDTQYF. CDR3 sequence (DNA): TGTGCCACCCGGGGACCGGACACCTCCCCAGATACGCAGTATTTT. V is TRBV10-3 and J is TRBJ2-3; D might be TRBD1 or TRBD2, each matching 5 bases. Trimming pared 10 bases from V and 4 bases from J, leaving 21 bases between. The CDR3 is 15 amino acids. Germline V gene sequence: CDR1 ENHRY, CDR2 SYGVKD.

The CDR3 reads CAWSFNYEQYF. The DNA for the CDR3 is TGTGCCTGGAGTTTTAACTACGAGCAGTACTTC. The chain links TRBV30 to TRBJ2-7, with unresolved D. The length of the CDR3 is 11 residues. The germline V and J ends were trimmed by 2 bases and 3 bases, with 5 bases remaining between them. Germline CDR1 is GTSNPN and CDR2 is SVGIG (reference sequence).

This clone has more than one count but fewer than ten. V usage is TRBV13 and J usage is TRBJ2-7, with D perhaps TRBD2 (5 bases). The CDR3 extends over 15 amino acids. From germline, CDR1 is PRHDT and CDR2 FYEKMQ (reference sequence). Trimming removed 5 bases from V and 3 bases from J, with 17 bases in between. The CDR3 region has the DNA TGTGCCAGCAGCCCAGCCGGCGGGCAAAGCTACGAGCAGTACTTC. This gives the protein CASSPAGGQSYEQYF.

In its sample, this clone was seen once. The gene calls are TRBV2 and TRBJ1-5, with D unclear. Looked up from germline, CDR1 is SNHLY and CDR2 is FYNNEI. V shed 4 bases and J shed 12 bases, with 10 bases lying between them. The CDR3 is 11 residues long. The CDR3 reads CASSAYQDQHF. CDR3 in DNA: TGTGCCAGCAGTGCCTACCAGGACCAGCATTTT. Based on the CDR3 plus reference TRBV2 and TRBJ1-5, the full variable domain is EPEVTQTPSHQVTQMGQEVILRCVPISNHLYFYWYRQILGQKVEFLVSFYNNEISEKSEIFDDQFSVERPDGSNFTLKIRSTKLEDSAMYFCASSAYQDQHFGDGTRLSIL.

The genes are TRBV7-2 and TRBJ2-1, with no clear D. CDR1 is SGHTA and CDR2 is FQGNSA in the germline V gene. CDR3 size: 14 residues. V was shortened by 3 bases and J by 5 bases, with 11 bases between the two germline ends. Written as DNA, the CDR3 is TGTGCCAGCAGCTTTCTGCCACAGAACAATGAGCAGTTCTTC. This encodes CASSFLPQNNEQFF.

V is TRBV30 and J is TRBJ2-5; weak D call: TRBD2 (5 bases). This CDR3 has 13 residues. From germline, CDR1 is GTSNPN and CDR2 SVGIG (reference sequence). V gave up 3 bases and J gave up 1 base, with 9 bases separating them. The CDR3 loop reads CAWSTGLQETQYF. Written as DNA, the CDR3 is TGTGCCTGGAGCACCGGACTCCAAGAGACCCAGTACTTC.

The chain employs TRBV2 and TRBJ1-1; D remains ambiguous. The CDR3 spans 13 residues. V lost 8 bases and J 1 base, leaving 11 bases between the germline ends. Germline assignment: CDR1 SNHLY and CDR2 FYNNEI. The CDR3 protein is CASPYRGNTEAFF. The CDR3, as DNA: TGTGCCAGCCCCTATCGTGGGAACACTGAAGCTTTCTTT.

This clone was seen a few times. As DNA, the CDR3 is TGTGCCAGCAGCTCCGGCAGGACTAGCGGCGAATACCACGAGCAGTACTTC. Its protein product is CASSSGRTSGEYHEQYF. The gene calls are TRBV7-2 and TRBJ2-7; 10 nucleotides match TRBD2. Germline lookup yields CDR1 SGHTA and CDR2 FQGNSA. V shed 4 bases and J 5 bases; nucleotides not matched to a gene: 14. CDR3 size: 17 residues. Complete variable domain (other parts from reference TRBV7-2 and TRBJ2-7): GAGVSQSPSNKVTEKGKDVELRCDPISGHTALYWYRQSLGQGLEFLIYFQGNSAPDKSGLPSDRFSAERTGGSVSTLTIQRTQQEDSAVYLCASSSGRTSGEYHEQYFGPGTRLTVT.

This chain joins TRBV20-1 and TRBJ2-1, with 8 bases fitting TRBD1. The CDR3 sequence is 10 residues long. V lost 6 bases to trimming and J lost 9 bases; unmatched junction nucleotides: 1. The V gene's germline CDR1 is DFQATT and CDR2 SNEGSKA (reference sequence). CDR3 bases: TGCAGTGCAGACAGGGGTGAGCAGTTCTTC. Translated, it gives CSADRGEQFF.

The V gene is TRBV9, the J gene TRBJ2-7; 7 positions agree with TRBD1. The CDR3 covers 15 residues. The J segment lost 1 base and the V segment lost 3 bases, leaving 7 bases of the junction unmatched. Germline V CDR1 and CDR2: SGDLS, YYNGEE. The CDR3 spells CASSGMTGPSYEQYF. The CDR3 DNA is TGTGCCAGCAGCGGAATGACAGGGCCATCCTACGAGCAGTACTTC.

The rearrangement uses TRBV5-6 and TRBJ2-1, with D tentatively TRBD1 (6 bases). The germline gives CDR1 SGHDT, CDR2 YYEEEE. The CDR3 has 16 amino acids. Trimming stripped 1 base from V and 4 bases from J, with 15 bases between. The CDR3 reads CASSLFLGQQYNEQFF. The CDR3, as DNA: TGTGCCAGCAGCTTGTTTTTAGGACAGCAGTACAATGAGCAGTTCTTC.

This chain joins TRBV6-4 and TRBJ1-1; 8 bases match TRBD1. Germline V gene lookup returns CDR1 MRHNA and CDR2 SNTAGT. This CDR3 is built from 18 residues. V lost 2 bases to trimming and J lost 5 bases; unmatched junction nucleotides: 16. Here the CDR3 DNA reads TGTGCCAGCAGTGACCCCCGCGTGGCAGGGGGCTTTCGGACTGAAGCTTTCTTT. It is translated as CASSDPRVAGGFRTEAFF.

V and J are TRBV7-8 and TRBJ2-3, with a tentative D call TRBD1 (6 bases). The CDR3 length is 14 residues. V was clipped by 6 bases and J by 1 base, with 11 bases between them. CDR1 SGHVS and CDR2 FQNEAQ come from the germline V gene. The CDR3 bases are TGTGCCAGCAGACACAGGGTTGGCACAGATACGCAGTATTTT. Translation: CASRHRVGTDTQYF.

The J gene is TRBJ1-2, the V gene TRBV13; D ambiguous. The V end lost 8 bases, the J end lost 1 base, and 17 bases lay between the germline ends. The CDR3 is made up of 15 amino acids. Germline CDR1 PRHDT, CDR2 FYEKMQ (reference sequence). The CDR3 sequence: CASHYEDMINYGYTF. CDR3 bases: TGTGCCAGCCACTACGAAGACATGATTAACTATGGCTACACCTTC.

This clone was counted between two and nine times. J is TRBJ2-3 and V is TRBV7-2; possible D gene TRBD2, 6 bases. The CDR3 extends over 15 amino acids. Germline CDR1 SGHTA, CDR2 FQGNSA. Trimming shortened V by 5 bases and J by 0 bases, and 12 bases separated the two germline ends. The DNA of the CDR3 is TGTGCCAGCAGCCTGGACTATACTAGCACAGATACGCAGTATTTT. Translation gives CASSLDYTSTDTQYF.

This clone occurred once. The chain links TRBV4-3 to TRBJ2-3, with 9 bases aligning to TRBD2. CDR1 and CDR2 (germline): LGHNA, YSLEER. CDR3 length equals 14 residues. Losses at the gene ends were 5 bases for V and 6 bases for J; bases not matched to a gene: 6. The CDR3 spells CASSVSGSLDTQYF. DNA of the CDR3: TGCGCCAGCAGCGTTAGCGGGAGTTTGGATACGCAGTATTTT.

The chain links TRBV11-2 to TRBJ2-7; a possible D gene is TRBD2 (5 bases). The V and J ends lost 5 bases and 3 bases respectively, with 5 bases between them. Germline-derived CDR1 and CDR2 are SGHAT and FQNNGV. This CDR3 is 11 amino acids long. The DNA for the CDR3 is TGTGCCAGCAGCGACTACTACGAGCAGTACTTC. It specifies CASSDYYEQYF.

Written as DNA, the CDR3 is TGTGCCAGCAGTCCCGGGGGACTAGCGGGGGATACGCAGTATTTT. It translates to CASSPGGLAGDTQYF. The chain uses TRBV6-6 and TRBJ2-3; 13 bases are a match to TRBD2. After removal of 5 bases from V and 6 bases from J, the junction contained 5 bases not matched to a gene. The CDR3 contains 15 residues. CDR1 and CDR2 (germline): MNHNY, SVGAGI (reference sequence).

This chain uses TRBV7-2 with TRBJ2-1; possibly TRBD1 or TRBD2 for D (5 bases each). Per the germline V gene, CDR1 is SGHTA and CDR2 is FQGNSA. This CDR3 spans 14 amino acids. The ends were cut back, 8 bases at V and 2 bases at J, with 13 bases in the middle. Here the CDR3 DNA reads TGTGCCAGCGGGTACGGGACCACCTACAATGAGCAGTTCTTC. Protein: CASGYGTTYNEQFF.

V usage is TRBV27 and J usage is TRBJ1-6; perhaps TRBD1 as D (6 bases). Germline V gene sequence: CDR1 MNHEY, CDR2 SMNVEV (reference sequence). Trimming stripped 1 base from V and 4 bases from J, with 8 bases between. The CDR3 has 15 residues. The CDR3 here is CASSLLGGYNSPLHF. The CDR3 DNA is TGTGCCAGCAGTTTATTAGGGGGTTATAATTCACCCCTCCACTTT.